The sequence of this T cell receptor beta chain was determined in a study of tumor-infiltrating lymphocytes in localized non-small cell lung cancer. Comments on this clone: The antigen remains undetermined.

CDR3 length: 13 amino acids. V was clipped by 4 bases and J by 4 bases, with 10 bases between them. CDR1 SGHAT and CDR2 FQNNGV come from the germline V gene. Method: immunoSEQ multiplex PCR; TCRdb's copy keeps in-frame clones and lacks some. The sample carries fewer than 11,000 clones, around three fifths recorded once. Whole-study findings and limits: Not all patients were TCR sequenced, owing to tissue quantity. Technical variation could not be separated from intratumor heterogeneity here.

The chain recombines TRBV11-2 with TRBJ1-1; tentative D call: TRBD1 (6 bases). The sample consisted of uninvolved lung tissue not adjacent to the tumor. The TCR originated in a human donor with non-small cell lung cancer. The CDR3 protein is CASSSEGGTEAFF. For the CDR3, the DNA is TGTGCCAGCAGCTCAGAAGGGGGCACTGAAGCTTTCTTT.